This record covers a single T cell receptor (beta chain). A few counts support this clonotype. Its antigen specificity is not known. Base qualities were left out, and no much larger clone turns up one base away. This specimen comes from a study of T cells after yellow fever vaccination (dated by TCRdb to between 2018 and 2021). General notes on the study: The SMART-Seq v4 Ultra Low Input RNA kit was used to prepare libraries from fractions with low cell numbers. Bulk PBMC replicates and cell subsets were isolated from blood drawn at multiple timepoints before and after both primary and secondary immunization. To follow T-cell clones before and after primary and booster YFV17D yellow fever vaccination, bulk TCR alpha and beta repertoires were sequenced over time. Two healthy male donors, one aged 18 to 29 and one aged 30 to 40 years, were included in the cohort. The study at large found these results: Because only a couple of donors were included in the study, the extent to which the findings can be generalized is limited. After the booster, most clones that had expanded after primary vaccination were detected again (over 95% of CD4 and around nine tenths of CD8), suggesting broad maintenance of memory. A small fraction of clonotypes showed up in both the CD4 and CD8 compartments, probably as a result of convergent recombination. Compared with the primary T-cell response, the secondary T-cell response was faster but weaker, reaching its peak on day 5 rather than on day 15. Computational filtering was needed because FACS-sorted repertoires could contain abundant contaminating clonotypes from the bulk population.

The V end gives up 3 bases and the J end 1 base, leaving 14 bases in the junction not matched to a gene. For CDR1 and CDR2, the germline V gene lists SGDLS and YYNGEE. The CDR3 contains 19 residues, cysteine and phenylalanine counted. The only DNA kept is the CDR3, 57 bases in frame from the first base. TCR cDNA was made using 5'RACE template switching, a step that added a universal primer site and unique molecular identifiers. cDNA synthesis was primed from both the TCR alpha and TCR beta constant segments. Libraries were amplified in two PCR steps, with sample barcodes and sequencing adapters added in the second step. Libraries were sequenced on Illumina HiSeq 2500 (2x100 bp) or NovaSeq (2x150 bp). The paper's data handling went like this. MIGEC handled demultiplexing of reads and collapsing into UMI consensus sequences, while MiXCR performed V(D)J alignment. Vaccine-responding clonotypes were identified with edgeR using replicate PBMC samples, with FDR below 0.01 and a log2 fold change above 5 up to day 15 being required. Each bulk clonotype received a CD4 or CD8 identity based on whether the sequenced CD4 or CD8 repertoire contained that clonotype at higher abundance. TCRdb cleaned the public reads at Q25 with fastp, built clones with MiXCR and kept in-frame beta chains. Under each unique CDR3 protein, matching rows form one entry showing the most common genes and DNA. The V and J calls here are based on TCRdb, not the publication. This sample gives over 70,000 distinct CDR3 sequences in total; about 7.7% of them show up just once. Roughly two fifths of the sample belongs to the ten largest clones.

The label giving this sample's treatment or condition can be read as: live attenuated yellow fever vaccine strain. PBMCs were isolated from peripheral blood using a standard Ficoll-Paque protocol. Dynabeads CD4 and CD8 positive selection kits were used to isolate CD4 and CD8 T-cell fractions. TriZol was used to extract RNA from bulk PBMCs, from CD4 and CD8 fractions, and from dextramer-positive and dextramer-negative fractions. This material consisted of CD8+ T cells sorted from PBMCs, taken on the day of the yellow fever booster vaccination. Rearrangement joined TRBV9 to TRBJ2-2, with TRBD1 matching 8 junction bases. The sequence was obtained from a man aged 25-45 years who received the YFV17D yellow fever vaccine. The CDR3 reads CASSEPKSGDRGNTGELFF. The nucleotide sequence is TGTGCCAGCAGCGAGCCCAAGTCGGGAGACAGGGGGAACACCGGGGAGCTGTTTTTT.